What follows are 20 T cell receptor beta chains derived from one specimen sequenced in a study of cytomegalovirus exposure and HLA in healthy donors. The study ran its PCR with 60 Vbeta and 13 Jbeta primers. TCRdb keeps only in-frame clones here, not all; method: immunoSEQ multiplex PCR. The sample consists of roughly 61,000 clones, about 90% of them appearing once. The sequencing sample was made of PBMCs. All receptors derive from a man aged 30 to 39 in good health and CMV-seropositive.

This clone was seen more than once but under ten times. J is TRBJ1-3 and V is TRBV2; tentatively, D is TRBD1 (5 bases). V lost 2 bases, J lost 4 bases, and 12 bases lay in between. Germline values: CDR1 SNHLY, CDR2 FYNNEI. The CDR3 sequence is 15 residues long. CDR3 region: CASSEYRKEGNTIYF. The CDR3 region has the DNA TGTGCCAGCAGTGAATACAGGAAAGAAGGAAACACCATATATTTT.

The V gene is TRBV14, the J gene TRBJ2-1; 12 nucleotides line up with TRBD2. The CDR3 has 14 amino acids. V was pared by 1 base and J by 9 bases, with 1 base of the junction left unmatched. Per the germline V gene, CDR1 is SGHDN and CDR2 is FVKESK. This chain's CDR3 is CASSQGLAGVEQFF. The CDR3 DNA reads as TGTGCCAGCAGCCAAGGACTAGCGGGAGTTGAGCAGTTCTTC.

V gene TRBV6-1 combines with J gene TRBJ1-5; the D gene is possibly TRBD1 (6 bases). CDR1 is MNHNS, CDR2 SASEGT, per germline. V shed 1 base and J shed 0 bases, with 10 bases lying between them. The CDR3 is 16 amino acids. The CDR3: CASSEGTAISNQPQHF. The CDR3 DNA reads as TGTGCCAGCAGTGAAGGGACAGCGATTAGCAATCAGCCCCAGCATTTT.

As concerns this clone: Other DNA sequences in the same sample also yield this CDR3. The chain couples TRBV19 to TRBJ2-1, with 11 bases that match TRBD2. The CDR3 runs to 16 residues. Germline assignment: CDR1 LNHDA and CDR2 SQIVND (reference sequence). V gave up 6 bases and J gave up 7 bases; unmatched junction bases: 11. The CDR3 reads CASRPTLAGAGNEQFF. The CDR3 DNA reads TGTGCCAGTAGGCCGACACTAGCGGGAGCGGGGAATGAGCAGTTCTTC. Drawing the rest from reference TRBV19 and TRBJ2-1, the complete variable domain is DGGITQSPKYLFRKEGQNVTLSCEQNLNHDAMYWYRQDPGQGLRLIYYSQIVNDFQKGDIAEGYSVSREKKESFPLTVTSAQKNPTAFYLCASRPTLAGAGNEQFFGPGTRLTVL.

The rearrangement uses TRBV6-4 and TRBJ2-7; D might be TRBD1 (5 bases). Between the trimmed V and J ends, which lost 4 bases and 3 bases, there was a span of 16 bases. CDR1 is MRHNA, CDR2 SNTAGT, per germline. The CDR3 sequence is 15 residues long. The CDR3: CASSVRQGEDYEQYF. CDR3 DNA sequence: TGTGCCAGCAGTGTTAGGCAGGGTGAAGACTACGAGCAGTACTTC.

The DNA of the CDR3 is TGTGCCAGCAGTAGGACTAGCGAGCCCTACGAGCAGTACTTC. Its translation is CASSRTSEPYEQYF. V gene TRBV25-1 combines with J gene TRBJ2-7, with 9 bases aligning to TRBD2. This CDR3 is 14 amino acids long. The trim removed 5 bases at V and 2 bases at J, leaving 4 bases unmatched. CDR1 and CDR2 from the germline V gene are MGHDK and SYGVNS.

V and J are TRBV7-3 and TRBJ2-5, with D possibly matching TRBD2 (6 bases). Germline lookup yields CDR1 SGHTA and CDR2 FQGTGA. This CDR3 comprises 14 residues. Deletions cut 0 bases from V and 4 bases from J, with 9 bases between. The CDR3 sequence is CASSLTGGGETQYF. CDR3 nucleotides: TGTGCCAGCAGCTTAACGGGGGGAGGAGAGACCCAGTACTTC. The full variable domain, with the rest looked up from reference TRBV7-3 and TRBJ2-5, is GAGVSQTPSNKVTEKGKYVELRCDPISGHTALYWYRQSLGQGPEFLIYFQGTGAADDSGLPNDRFFAVRPEGSVSTLKIQRTERGDSAVYLCASSLTGGGETQYFGPGTRLLVL.

The V gene is TRBV7-8, the J gene TRBJ2-1; the D gene is possibly TRBD1 (5 bases). The CDR3 covers 14 residues. Per the germline V gene, CDR1 is SGHVS and CDR2 is FQNEAQ. Trimming removed 5 bases from V and 6 bases from J, with 14 bases in between. This CDR3 reads CASSQTARGNEQFF. In nucleotides, the CDR3 is TGTGCCAGCAGCCAAACAGCTAGGGGCAATGAGCAGTTCTTC.

This rearrangement joins TRBV5-4 to TRBJ2-1; D unclear. With 0 bases removed from V and 6 bases from J, the gap between germline ends came to 4 bases. The CDR3 loop spans 12 amino acids. CDR1 and CDR2 from the germline V gene are SGHNT and YYREEE (reference sequence). CDR3 residues: CASSLALNEQFF. The CDR3 DNA reads TGTGCCAGCAGCTTGGCTCTCAATGAGCAGTTCTTC.

V usage is TRBV30 and J usage is TRBJ2-3; D might be TRBD1 (5 bases). This CDR3 comprises 13 residues. V was shortened by 2 bases and J by 2 bases, with 8 bases between the two germline ends. Germline V gives CDR1 GTSNPN, CDR2 SVGIG (reference sequence). In DNA form, the CDR3 reads TGTGCCTGGAGTTTCAGGGCCACAGATACGCAGTATTTT. It yields the protein CAWSFRATDTQYF.

This clone occurred a few times. V and J are TRBV6-6 and TRBJ1-5, with 7 bases lining up with TRBD1. The V gene's germline CDR1 is MNHNY and CDR2 SVGAGI (reference sequence). The CDR3 spans 15 residues. V was clipped by 5 bases and J by 2 bases; unmatched bases: 6. As DNA, the CDR3 is TGTGCCAGCAGTCGAAGACAGGGTGGCAATCAGCCCCAGCATTTT. Its translation is CASSRRQGGNQPQHF.

The V and J genes are TRBV6-5 and TRBJ2-5, with a possible D match to TRBD2 (7 bases). From germline, CDR1 is MNHEY and CDR2 SVGAGI. V lost 3 bases and J 5 bases, leaving 16 bases between the germline ends. This CDR3 spans 15 amino acids. CDR3 loop: CASSYDSGGLETQYF. The CDR3 DNA sequence: TGTGCCAGCAGTTATGATTCGGGGGGCCTGGAGACCCAGTACTTC.

This chain joins TRBV7-9 and TRBJ2-3, with D perhaps matching TRBD2 (6 bases). Germline CDR1 SEHNR, CDR2 FQNEAQ (reference sequence). Trimming pared 3 bases from V and 3 bases from J, leaving 22 bases between. The CDR3 runs 18 residues. CDR3 in amino acids: CASSLAGDWGVGTDTQYF. The CDR3 DNA reads as TGTGCCAGCAGCTTGGCCGGCGATTGGGGGGTCGGGACAGATACGCAGTATTTT.

V is TRBV7-2 and J is TRBJ2-5, with TRBD1 matching over 7 bases. CDR1 SGHTA and CDR2 FQGNSA come from the germline V gene. The CDR3 spans 15 residues. Trimming at V came to 5 bases and at J to 2 bases, leaving 8 bases not matched to a gene. The CDR3 nucleotides read TGTGCCAGCAGCACACCCGGGACAGAACAAGAGACCCAGTACTTC. Amino acid sequence: CASSTPGTEQETQYF.

The chain uses TRBV25-1 and TRBJ2-1; D call uncertain. Deletions cut 3 bases from V and 0 bases from J, with 12 bases between. CDR1 and CDR2 from the germline V gene are MGHDK and SYGVNS. This CDR3 has 16 residues. The CDR3 loop is CASSEGTESSYNEQFF. The CDR3 coding sequence is TGTGCCAGCAGTGAGGGTACGGAGAGCTCCTACAATGAGCAGTTCTTC.

CDR3 bases: TGTGCCAGCAGCTACGGTTGGACAGGGGGACAAGAGACCCAGTACTTC. Its translation: CASSYGWTGGQETQYF. This chain joins TRBV9 and TRBJ2-5; TRBD1 matches 10 bases. Trimming removed 4 bases from V and 2 bases from J; junction bases left unmatched: 8. In germline, CDR1 is SGDLS, CDR2 YYNGEE. This CDR3 has 16 amino acids.

The chain links TRBV11-2 to TRBJ1-1; D unclear. The germline V gene encodes CDR1 SGHAT and CDR2 FQNNGV. V was clipped by 5 bases and J by 4 bases, with 11 bases between them. This CDR3 has 13 residues. CDR3 bases: TGTGCCAGCAGCGATGATTGGAGCACTGAAGCTTTCTTT. This translates into CASSDDWSTEAFF.

This clone was counted once. V and J are TRBV19 and TRBJ2-1, with 8 nucleotides matching TRBD2. The CDR3 covers 14 residues. Trimming removed 3 bases from V and 6 bases from J; junction bases left unmatched: 4. Germline CDR1 and CDR2: LNHDA and SQIVND (reference sequence). CDR3 amino acids: CASSIKAGVNEQFF. The CDR3 DNA is TGTGCCAGTAGTATCAAAGCGGGAGTCAATGAGCAGTTCTTC.

The J gene is TRBJ2-5, the V gene TRBV6-5, with D perhaps TRBD2 (5 bases). The CDR3 length is 12 residues. Germline V gene data show CDR1 as MNHEY and CDR2 as SVGAGI. The V and J ends lost 3 bases and 4 bases respectively, with 6 bases between them. In nucleotides, the CDR3 is TGTGCCAGCAGTTATCGGGGAGAGACCCAGTACTTC. This sequence encodes CASSYRGETQYF.

The chain is built from TRBV27 and TRBJ2-7, with 8 bases fitting TRBD1. J lost 1 base, V lost 0 bases, and 5 bases had no gene match. CDR1 and CDR2 from the germline V gene are MNHEY and SMNVEV (reference sequence). The CDR3 spans 16 residues. The CDR3 is CASSLSGQGASYEQYF. The CDR3 region has the DNA TGTGCCAGCAGTTTATCGGGTCAGGGGGCGTCCTACGAGCAGTACTTC.